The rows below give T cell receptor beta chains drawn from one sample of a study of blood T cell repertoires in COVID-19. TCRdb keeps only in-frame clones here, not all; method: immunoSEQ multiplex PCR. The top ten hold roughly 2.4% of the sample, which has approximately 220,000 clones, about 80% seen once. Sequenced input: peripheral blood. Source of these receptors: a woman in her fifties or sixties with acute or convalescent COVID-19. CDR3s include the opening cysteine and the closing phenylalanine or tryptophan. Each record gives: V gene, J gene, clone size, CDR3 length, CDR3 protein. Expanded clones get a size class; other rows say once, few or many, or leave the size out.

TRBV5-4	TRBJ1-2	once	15	CASSPDRGSGYGYTF
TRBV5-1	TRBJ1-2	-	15	CASSLEPGANYGYTF
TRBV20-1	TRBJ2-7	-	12	CSASSGVHEQYF
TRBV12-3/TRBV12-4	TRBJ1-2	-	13	CAITPTSNYGYTF
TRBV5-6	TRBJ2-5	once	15	CASSPSIAGGRTQYF
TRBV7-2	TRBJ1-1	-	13	CASSPTKTTEAFF
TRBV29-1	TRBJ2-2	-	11	CSVGGEGELFF
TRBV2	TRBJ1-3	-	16	CASRRIQGANGNTIYF
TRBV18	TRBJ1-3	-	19	CASSRGRQGVTDSGNTIYF
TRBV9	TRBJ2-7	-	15	CASSPDAASRHEQYF
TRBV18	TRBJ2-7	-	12	CASSGDRAEQYF
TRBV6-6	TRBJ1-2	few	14	CATTGQGTNYGYTF
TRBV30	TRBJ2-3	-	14	CAWSVKLSTDTQYF
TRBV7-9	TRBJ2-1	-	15	CASSTPPGAHNEQFF
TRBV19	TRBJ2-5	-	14	CASSATGGWETQYF
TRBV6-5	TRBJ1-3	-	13	CASATGAGNTIYF
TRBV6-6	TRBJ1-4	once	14	CASSYPRNNEKLFF
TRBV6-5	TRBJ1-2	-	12	CAIRDSLDGYTF
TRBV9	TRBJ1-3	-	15	CASSVDIVPGNTIYF
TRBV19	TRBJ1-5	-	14	CASSKVGDNQPQHF
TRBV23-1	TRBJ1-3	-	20	CASSQNAITGGCLSGNTIYF
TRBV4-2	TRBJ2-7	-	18	CASSQDKGNGLGSYEQYF
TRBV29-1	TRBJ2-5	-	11	CSVGETETQYF
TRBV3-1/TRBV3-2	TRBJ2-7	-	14	CASSQLTGSYEQYF
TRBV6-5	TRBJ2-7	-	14	CASTAAGKNYEQYF
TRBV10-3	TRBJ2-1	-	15	CATGPGLAVSNEQFF
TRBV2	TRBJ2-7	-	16	CASSEWASLSSYEQYF
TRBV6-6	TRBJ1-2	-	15	CASSYSVGEIYGYTF
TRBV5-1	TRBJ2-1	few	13	CASSLHREGNKLF
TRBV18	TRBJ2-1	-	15	CASSPFSGVAGEQFF
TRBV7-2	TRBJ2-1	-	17	CASSNGGSGGPYNEQFF
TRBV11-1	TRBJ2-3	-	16	CASSSHQGGWTDTQYF
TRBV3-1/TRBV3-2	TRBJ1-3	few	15	CASSPGGSSGNTIYF
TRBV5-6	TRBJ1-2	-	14	CASSWRFPGNGYTF
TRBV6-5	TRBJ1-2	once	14	CASRLQGANYGYTF
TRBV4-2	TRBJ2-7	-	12	CASSPEYYEQYF
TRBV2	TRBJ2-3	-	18	CASSAFRGGKLSTDTQYF
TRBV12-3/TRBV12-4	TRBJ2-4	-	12	CASSFRGNIQYF
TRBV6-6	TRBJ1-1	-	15	CASSYFTGQGSEAFF
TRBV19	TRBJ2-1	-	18	CASSTWGTSGGQYNEQFF
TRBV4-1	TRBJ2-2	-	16	CASSHGRGGRSGELFF
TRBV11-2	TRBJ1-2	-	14	CASSLNPGSGGYTF
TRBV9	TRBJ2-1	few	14	CASSARNRGNEQFF
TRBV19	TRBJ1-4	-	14	CASSGDRGGEKLFF
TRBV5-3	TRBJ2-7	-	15	CARRSLPQGTYEQYF